This TCR beta chain was captured by sequencing in a study of blood T cells in healthy people across ages. With a J-beta primer mix and a sample-barcoded 5' primer, a second PCR ran about 7 to 12 cycles. Each CDR3 protein gets one entry after TCRdb re-called the 5' RACE reads with MiXCR. The sample has approximately 800,000 distinct CDR3 sequences, 25% seen once; the top ten hold more than 3%. The CDR3 runs to 15 residues. Losses at the gene ends were 5 bases for V and 2 bases for J; bases not matched to a gene: 9. Germline V gene lookup returns CDR1 MNHNS and CDR2 SASEGT. These data were also reused for a study on T cells of mothers and their children.

This rearrangement joins TRBV6-1 to TRBJ2-7; the match to TRBD1 covers 7 bases. Sequencing input: blood. This TCR came from a boy between 10 and 17 years old in good health. Here the CDR3 reads CASSTLGDSPYEQYF. CDR3 sequence (DNA): TGTGCCAGCAGTACCCTTGGGGACAGCCCCTACGAGCAGTACTTC.